This T cell receptor (beta chain) was captured in a study of blood T cell repertoires in COVID-19. In the study overall: Sample material is recorded as cDNA or gDNA derived from T cells, B-cell-depleted T cells, or PBMCs.

Between the trimmed V and J ends, which lost 3 bases and 0 bases, there was a span of 11 bases. This CDR3 is built from 16 residues. Germline V CDR1 and CDR2: MNHEY, SMNVEV (reference sequence). Study processing details: Counts of nucleated cells, estimated from reference gene primer amplification, were obtained. The protocol was immunoSEQ multiplex PCR, while the TCRdb copy is restricted to in-frame clones and leaves out a portion. V and J calls plus clone size are reproduced from that table; the DNA served to infer D and trimming. The sample carries about 430,000 clones, about 88% recorded once. In the 2 weeks before study entry, exposed participants met a COVID-19 case, which was PCR-confirmed or clinician-diagnosed.

Sample: PBMCs or T cells enriched from blood (not recorded which). This TCR came from a woman aged 18 to 35 who had been exposed to COVID-19. The J gene is TRBJ2-2, the V gene TRBV27, with TRBD2 as a possible D gene (5 bases). The CDR3 region is CASSFAGLSNTGELFF. CDR3 bases: TGTGCCAGCAGTTTCGCCGGACTTTCGAACACCGGGGAGCTGTTTTTT.